The rows below give T cell receptor beta chains drawn from one sample of a study of vaccination and CD4 T cells after COVID-19. Their antigens remain unidentified. TCRdb reprocessed the PCR reads via MiXCR and lists one record per CDR3 protein. The sample lists over 9,000 distinct CDR3 sequences; approximately 36% were seen once. Sequenced input: CD4+ T cells from blood, cultured in vitro. These receptors were collected from a human donor in good health. Both conserved end residues are part of each CDR3. D genes are given only for firm matches. Where a row states a size, it is once, few, many or the class of an expanded clone; other rows omit it.

size	V	J	D	DNA	CDR3
-	TRBV20-1	TRBJ2-7	TRBD2	TGCAGTGCTACCCGGACTAGCGGGAGGCCCTACGAGCAGTACTTC	CSATRTSGRPYEQYF
-	TRBV5-4	TRBJ1-3	-	TGTGCCAGCAGCTTGGTGAATTCTGGAAACACCATATATTTT	CASSLVNSGNTIYF
few	TRBV7-2	TRBJ2-1	-	TGTGCCAGCAGCTCCAGCATCTCCTACAATGAGCAGTTCTTC	CASSSSISYNEQFF
-	TRBV30	TRBJ2-7	TRBD1	TGTGCCTGGAATAAGGGGGCCGACAGACCCTCCTACGAGCAGTACTTC	CAWNKGADRPSYEQYF
few	TRBV19	TRBJ2-7	-	TGTGCCAGTAGTACCCTATATTGGGAAGAGCAGTACTTC	CASSTLYWEEQYF
-	TRBV29-1	TRBJ2-3	TRBD1	TGCAGCGTTGAAGGAGGGGCAGGGGGCCCAGATACGCAGTATTTT	CSVEGGAGGPDTQYF
-	TRBV7-9	TRBJ1-1	TRBD1	TGTGCCAGCAGCTCCGGACAGGACGTGAACACTGAAGCTTTCTTT	CASSSGQDVNTEAFF
few	TRBV19	TRBJ1-5	-	TGTGCCAGTAGTCCCCGAAAGGGGGGCTCTCAGCCCCAGCATTTT	CASSPRKGGSQPQHF
few	TRBV28	TRBJ2-2	-	TGTGCCAGCAGTACCCTCACAGGGAGTGGCGGGGAGCTGTTTTTT	CASSTLTGSGGELFF
few	TRBV20-1	TRBJ2-7	TRBD1	TGCAGTGCCCATCCGACATGGACAGGGGGCCGTAGCTCCTACGAGCAGTACTTC	CSAHPTWTGGRSSYEQYF
-	TRBV7-9	TRBJ2-1	-	TGTGCCAGCAGCTTATTTAGGGGAAAGGGGGGCCATGAGCAGTTCTTC	CASSLFRGKGGHEQFF
few	TRBV20-1	TRBJ1-2	-	TGCAGTGCTAGCCTAGGGTATGGCTACACCTTC	CSASLGYGYTF
-	TRBV7-2	TRBJ1-5	-	TGTGCCAGCAGCTTAGAGGGGGGGGCGGCGCGGCCCCAGCATTTT	CASSLEGGAARPQHF
-	TRBV2	TRBJ1-2	-	TGTGCCAGCAGTACCGGGTTACAGGGCTACACCTTC	CASSTGLQGYTF
-	TRBV4-2	TRBJ2-6	-	TGTGCCAGCAGCCAAGAACGGACCTCTGGGGCCAACGTCCTGACTTTC	CASSQERTSGANVLTF
-	TRBV6-2/TRBV6-3	TRBJ2-7	-	TGTGCCAGCAGTTCCCCTGGCCTCAAGACTGGGGCCCCCTACGAGCAGTACTTC	CASSSPGLKTGAPYEQYF
few	TRBV6-1	TRBJ2-2	TRBD2	TGTGCCTCAACGTTAGCGGGAGCTAACACCGGGGAGCTGTTTTTT	CASTLAGANTGELFF
-	TRBV11-3	TRBJ2-3	TRBD1	TGTGCCAGCAGCTTAGGGGACAGACTGCAAACATCGGAAGATACGCAGTATTTT	CASSLGDRLQTSEDTQYF
-	TRBV20-1	TRBJ2-3	-	TGCAGTACAGGGCGAGATACGCAGTATTTT	CSTGRDTQYF
-	TRBV24-1	TRBJ2-3	-	TGTGCCACCGGGTCAGGCAGCGTGAGGTCTGCGGTGCCAGATACGCAGTATTTT	CATGSGSVRSAVPDTQYF
-	TRBV6-1	TRBJ2-7	-	TGTGCCAGCAGACGCGTCCGGGACTTAAACTACGAGCAGTACTTC	CASRRVRDLNYEQYF
-	TRBV19	TRBJ1-6	-	TGTGCCAGTAGTGGAGGGTGGGGCAATTCACCCCTCCACTTT	CASSGGWGNSPLHF
-	TRBV20-1	TRBJ2-3	-	TGCAGACCCGGAAACACAGATACGCAGTATTTT	CRPGNTDTQYF
-	TRBV19	TRBJ2-5	-	TGTGCCAGTAGTTTCTCGACCATGGAAGGGACCCAGTACTTC	CASSFSTMEGTQYF
-	TRBV4-3	TRBJ1-1	-	TGCGCCAGCAGCCAAAACCGGGACGGAGAAGCTTTCTTT	CASSQNRDGEAFF
few	TRBV29-1	TRBJ2-7	TRBD2	TGCACCTTGGGGAGCGGGAGGTCCTACGAGCAGTACTTC	CTLGSGRSYEQYF
-	TRBV6-1	TRBJ2-7	-	TGTGCCAGCAGCCCAAGGGCGGCCGAGCAGTACTTC	CASSPRAAEQYF
-	TRBV5-1	TRBJ1-1	TRBD1	TGCGCCAGCAGCTTGGGGGACAGGGGCACTGAAGCTTTCTTT	CASSLGDRGTEAFF
few	TRBV19	TRBJ1-5	TRBD1	TGTGCCAGTAGTATCGCCCTAGCAGGGGGGAATCAGCCCCAGCATTTT	CASSIALAGGNQPQHF
-	TRBV24-1	TRBJ2-3	-	TGTGCCACCAGGGAGAGTGGCGGCACAGATACGCAGTATTTT	CATRESGGTDTQYF
-	TRBV4-3	TRBJ2-7	-	TGCGCCAGCAGCCAAGATACGTCCGGTAGTGGCTTCTACGAGCAGTACTTC	CASSQDTSGSGFYEQYF
-	TRBV6-4	TRBJ2-6	-	TGTGCCAGCAGTGAAGATATCTCTGGGGCCAACGTCCTGACTTTC	CASSEDISGANVLTF
-	TRBV28	TRBJ1-1	TRBD1	TGTGCCAGCACCTCCCCGGGAGACAGGGATGTAGCTTTCTTT	CASTSPGDRDVAFF
-	TRBV7-2	TRBJ2-7	-	TGTGCCAGCAGCTTAGGAAGGGCAGACTACTCCGAGCAGTACTTC	CASSLGRADYSEQYF
few	TRBV20-1	TRBJ2-7	-	TGCAGTGCTAGAGATTCCGTCAGGGCCTACGAGCAGTACTTC	CSARDSVRAYEQYF
few	TRBV7-9	TRBJ1-1	TRBD1	TGTGCCAGCAGCTCCGGGACAGCCAACACTGAAGCTTTCTTT	CASSSGTANTEAFF
-	TRBV20-1	TRBJ2-1	TRBD2	TGCAGTGCTAGACCGATAGCGGGAGGATCCTACAATGAGCAGTTCTTC	CSARPIAGGSYNEQFF
-	TRBV28	TRBJ1-1	TRBD1	TGTGCCAGCAGCCGCCCGGGACAGGGAGGCACTGAAGCTTTCTTT	CASSRPGQGGTEAFF
-	TRBV28	TRBJ1-5	-	TGTGCCAGCAGATATAGAATGGGACTTACCGCTCGAAGCAATCAGCCCCAGCATTTT	CASRYRMGLTARSNQPQHF
-	TRBV18	TRBJ2-1	-	TGTGCCAGCTCACCTATGGACGGTTACAATGAGCAGTTCTTC	CASSPMDGYNEQFF
-	TRBV20-1	TRBJ2-1	TRBD1	TGCAGTGCAGCCGGGACAGGGGATGATGAGCAGTTCTTC	CSAAGTGDDEQFF
-	TRBV11-3	TRBJ2-5	TRBD2	TGTGCCAGCAGCGGGGGACTACAACAAGAGACCCAGTACTTC	CASSGGLQQETQYF
-	TRBV7-2	TRBJ1-2	TRBD1	TGTGCCAGCAGTTCGAATCCAGGGGGCGACTATGGCTACACCTTC	CASSSNPGGDYGYTF
-	TRBV19	TRBJ2-3	TRBD2	TGTGCCAGTAAACCAGCGGGAGGGGTAGATACGCAGTATTTT	CASKPAGGVDTQYF
-	TRBV5-1	TRBJ2-2	TRBD1	TGCGCCAGCAGCTGGGGGACAGGGGTCGGGGAGCTGTTTTTT	CASSWGTGVGELFF
-	TRBV29-1	TRBJ1-2	-	TGCAGCGTTGCCGGGGGCCCCATCAACTATGGCTACACCTTC	CSVAGGPINYGYTF
few	TRBV11-2	TRBJ2-5	TRBD2	TGTGCCAGCAGCAAGGGACTAGCGGGAGGGGAGACCCAGTACTTC	CASSKGLAGGETQYF
-	TRBV25-1	TRBJ2-5	TRBD2	TGTGCCAGCAGTGAAGGAAGCGGGAAGGAGGTGGAGACCCAGTACTTC	CASSEGSGKEVETQYF
few	TRBV7-3	TRBJ2-1	-	TGTGCCAGCAGCCCCTCCCCCTACAATGAGCAGTTCTTC	CASSPSPYNEQFF
few	TRBV10-3	TRBJ1-6	-	TGTGCCATCAGTGAGTCGACGGCAGCTAATTCACCCCTCCACTTT	CAISESTAANSPLHF